The sequence of this TCR beta chain was determined in a study of blood T cell repertoires in COVID-19. Study-wide context: Samples came from the United States, Italy and Spain, spanning acute and convalescent COVID-19.

As handled by the study authors: Estimated nucleated cell counts came from reference gene primer amplification. Libraries were prepared by immunoSEQ multiplex PCR; TCRdb keeps only in-frame clonotypes and omits some of them. Clone size and V and J calls were adopted from that table, with D and trimming inferred from the DNA. The table has 250,000 to 350,000 clones, around 87% seen once. The germline gives CDR1 MGHRA, CDR2 YSYEKL. The CDR3 has 18 amino acids. Trimming removed 0 bases at V and 5 bases at J, with 19 bases between. Individuals drawn from approximately 26 US areas were roughly 18 to 89 years old. Participants reported their clinical history, and cohort assignment relied on those reports.

The source material was PBMCs or T cells enriched from blood (not recorded which). This sequence was found in a woman aged 18-29 years with acute COVID-19. This chain joins TRBV4-1 and TRBJ2-2; possible D gene TRBD1, 6 bases. In nucleotides, the CDR3 is TGCGCCAGCAGCCAAGATAGGGCTCAGGGGTTTATGACCGGGGAGCTGTTTTTT. Amino acid sequence: CASSQDRAQGFMTGELFF.